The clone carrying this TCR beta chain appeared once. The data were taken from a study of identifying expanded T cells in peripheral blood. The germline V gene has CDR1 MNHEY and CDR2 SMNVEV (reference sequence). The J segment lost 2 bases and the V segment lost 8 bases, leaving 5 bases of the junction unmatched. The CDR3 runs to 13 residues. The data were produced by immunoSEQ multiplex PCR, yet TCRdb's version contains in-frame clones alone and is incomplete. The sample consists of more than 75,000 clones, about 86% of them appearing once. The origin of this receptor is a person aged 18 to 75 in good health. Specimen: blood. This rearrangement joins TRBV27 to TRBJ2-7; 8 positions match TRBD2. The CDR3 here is CASWSGGPYEQYF. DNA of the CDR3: TGTGCCAGCTGGAGCGGGGGCCCCTACGAGCAGTACTTC.